The entry that follows covers one TCR beta chain sequence. As yet, its antigen is unknown. The record originates from a study of cytomegalovirus exposure and HLA in healthy donors. General observations from the study: Among TCR beta chains, those listed as cytomegalovirus-associated numbered around 160. Among TCR beta chains of equal frequency, HLA-associated ones were more clonally expanded in a later analysis. A later analysis reported that several of the most significant clusters appeared to be linked to common viral pathogens, among them Epstein-Barr virus.

With 60 Vbeta and 13 Jbeta primers, the PCR was carried out. Repertoires were generated with immunoSEQ multiplex PCR, while TCRdb's copy carries only in-frame clones and drops some. The sample yields approximately 150,000 clones, around 77% seen once. The clonotype originates from a woman in her twenties or thirties in good health and CMV-seronegative. The source material was PBMCs.

CDR3 DNA sequence: TGTGCCAGCTCACCACAACTGACAGTGATGAACACTGAAGCTTTCTTT. Protein sequence: CASSPQLTVMNTEAFF. The V gene is TRBV18, the J gene TRBJ1-1; tentatively, D is TRBD1 (5 bases). CDR3 size: 16 residues. The germline CDR1 and CDR2 sequences are KGHSH and LQKENI. V gave up 1 base and J gave up 0 bases, with 12 bases separating them.